The 6 T cell receptor beta chains listed next were all sequenced from one sample in a study of early T cells in non-severe SARS-CoV-2 infection. TCRdb itself ran the 5' RACE reads through MiXCR, one entry per CDR3 protein. This sample has about 72,000 distinct CDR3 sequences, with 10% found just once. The sequences come from whole blood, collected at baseline. The receptors come from an adult who was a healthcare worker with PCR-confirmed SARS-CoV-2 infection or an uninfected control (not recorded which).

This clonotype has only a few counts. The V call is TRBV11-2, the J call TRBJ2-7, with TRBD2 matching over 10 bases. V shed 1 base and J 0 bases; nucleotides not matched to a gene: 6. CDR1 and CDR2 (germline): SGHAT, FQNNGV. This CDR3 is built from 17 residues. The DNA for the CDR3 is TGTGCCAGCAGCTTAGCCCTAGCGGGGGCCCACTCCTACGAGCAGTACTTC. Its translation: CASSLALAGAHSYEQYF.

The rearrangement links TRBV2 to TRBJ2-1; tentatively, D is TRBD1 or TRBD2 (5 bases each). Germline V lookup: CDR1 SNHLY, CDR2 FYNNEI. The CDR3 is 15 amino acids. Trimming pared 4 bases from V and 0 bases from J, leaving 10 bases between. CDR3 sequence reads: CASSGGSSSYNEQFF. CDR3 in DNA: TGTGCCAGCAGTGGGGGGTCGAGCTCCTACAATGAGCAGTTCTTC.

This clonotype was found many times. This CDR3 reads CASESYTEAFF. Here the CDR3 DNA reads TGTGCCAGCGAAAGTTACACTGAAGCTTTCTTT. V usage is TRBV6-6 and J usage is TRBJ1-1; D remains ambiguous. This CDR3 comprises 11 residues. Germline V gives CDR1 MNHNY, CDR2 SVGAGI (reference sequence). The V end was cut by 8 bases, the J end by 3 bases, with 7 bases between.

In its sample, this clonotype was seen a few times. J is TRBJ2-7 and V is TRBV6-1; tentative D call: TRBD1 (5 bases). This CDR3 comprises 14 residues. Germline CDR1 MNHNS, CDR2 SASEGT. Trimming took 5 bases from V and 6 from J, leaving 17 bases between them. The CDR3 DNA reads TGTGCCAGCAGTTTCCAGGACACCCAGGGCGAGCAGTACTTC. This translates into CASSFQDTQGEQYF.

This clonotype has more than one count but fewer than ten. Here the CDR3 DNA reads TGTGCCAGCAGCCTTCGACAGGGAGGCACTGAAGCTTTCTTT. Protein sequence: CASSLRQGGTEAFF. The V call is TRBV7-2, the J call TRBJ1-1, with 7 bases aligning to TRBD1. Germline V gives CDR1 SGHTA, CDR2 FQGNSA. V lost 5 bases to trimming and J lost 4 bases; unmatched junction nucleotides: 7. The CDR3 is 14 amino acids.

At least ten counts were recorded for this clonotype. The chain combines TRBV20-1 with TRBJ2-5, with D tentatively TRBD1 or TRBD2 (5 bases each). The CDR3 sequence is 14 residues long. CDR1 and CDR2 from the germline V gene are DFQATT and SNEGSKA (reference sequence). V gave up 6 bases and J gave up 5 bases, with 19 bases separating them. Here the CDR3 DNA reads TGCAGTGCCACCCCCGAGGGGATAATGGAGACCCAGTACTTC. Translated: CSATPEGIMETQYF.